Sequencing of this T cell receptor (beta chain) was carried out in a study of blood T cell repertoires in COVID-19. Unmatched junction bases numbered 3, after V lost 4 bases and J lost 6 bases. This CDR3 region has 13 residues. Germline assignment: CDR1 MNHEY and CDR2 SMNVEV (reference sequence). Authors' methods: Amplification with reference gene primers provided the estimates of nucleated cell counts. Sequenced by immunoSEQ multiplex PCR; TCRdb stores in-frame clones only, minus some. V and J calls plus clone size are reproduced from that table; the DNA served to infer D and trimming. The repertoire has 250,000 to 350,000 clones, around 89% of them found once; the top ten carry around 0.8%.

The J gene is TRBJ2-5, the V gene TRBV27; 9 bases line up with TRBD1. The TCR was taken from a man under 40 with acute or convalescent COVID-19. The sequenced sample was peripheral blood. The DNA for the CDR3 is TGTGCCAGCAGTTGGGACAGGGAAAAGACCCAGTACTTC. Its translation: CASSWDREKTQYF.